A single T cell receptor (beta chain) is shown here with its context. As yet, its antigen is unknown. This record belongs to a study of CD8+ T cells in alopecia areata. Regarding the study as a whole: Links between baseline CD8+ expansion and response need larger treated cohorts.

Treatment in this sample: oral pan-JAK inhibitor, 5-10 mg twice daily. Germline CDR1 is SGHAT and CDR2 is FQNNGV. Unmatched junction bases numbered 7, after V lost 5 bases and J lost 5 bases. This CDR3 spans 15 amino acids. Following extraction, RNA underwent reverse transcription to cDNA, which served as the sequencing template. Libraries were prepared by immunoSEQ multiplex PCR; TCRdb keeps only in-frame clonotypes and omits some of them. The table has approximately 100,000 clones, more than 75% seen once; the top ten hold around 10%. The sequencing here drew on CD8+ T cells sorted from blood, taken at roughly week 30, from a patient treated with tofacitinib. This chain joins TRBV11-2 and TRBJ2-5, with TRBD1 matching over 11 bases. The receptor's source is a human donor with alopecia areata. The CDR3 here is CASSLRTGGRETQYF. In DNA, the CDR3 is TGTGCCAGCAGCCTCCGGACAGGGGGCAGGGAGACCCAGTACTTC.